Here is one TCR beta chain with its context. V dropped 3 bases and J dropped 0; count of bases not matched to a gene: 4. This CDR3 region has 16 residues. Germline V gives CDR1 LNHDA, CDR2 SQIVND (reference sequence). This sample was included in a study of CD8 T cells in ankylosing spondylitis. A single record per CDR3 protein comes from TCRdb applying MiXCR to the 5' RACE reads. The repertoire includes approximately 260,000 distinct CDR3 sequences, 15% to 20% of them detected once, and under 40% sits in the top ten. V usage is TRBV19 and J usage is TRBJ2-1, with 8 nucleotides matching TRBD2. The source material was blood, either unsorted or a sorted T cell fraction (not recorded which). The sequence was collected from a male donor with ankylosing spondylitis or in good health (not recorded which). CDR3 bases: TGTGCCAGTAGTATTTTAAGCGGGGGCTCCTACAATGAGCAGTTCTTC. It is translated as CASSILSGGSYNEQFF. Complete variable domain (other parts from reference TRBV19 and TRBJ2-1): DGGITQSPKYLFRKEGQNVTLSCEQNLNHDAMYWYRQDPGQGLRLIYYSQIVNDFQKGDIAEGYSVSREKKESFPLTVTSAQKNPTAFYLCASSILSGGSYNEQFFGPGTRLTVL.